This T cell receptor (beta chain) appears in the sequencing data of a study of cytomegalovirus exposure and HLA in healthy donors. In the study overall: T cells numbering around 180 million yielded around 120 million unique TCR beta sequences in an earlier analysis. Regarding the study as a whole: What a later analysis showed was that several of the most significant clusters appeared linked to common viral pathogens.

This CDR3 comprises 15 residues. Germline CDR1 is SSHAT and CDR2 is FNYEAQ (reference sequence). The PCR ran on 60 Vbeta and 13 Jbeta primers. Sequencing was performed with immunoSEQ multiplex PCR; in TCRdb, only in-frame clones are kept and a portion is missing. The table lists 190,000 or so clones, roughly 87% of them singletons. Remarks on this clone: As yet, its antigen is unknown. A junction end diverges from the germline sequence, so it may reflect a read error.

This chain uses TRBV7-7 with TRBJ2-5, with D tentatively TRBD2 (6 bases). The specimen sequenced was PBMCs. The source of this sequence is a man over 45 in good health and CMV-seronegative. The DNA of the CDR3 is TGTGCTAGCAGCCCTACGAGCGGGTACCAAGAGACCCAGTACTTC. It encodes CASSPTSGYQETQYF.